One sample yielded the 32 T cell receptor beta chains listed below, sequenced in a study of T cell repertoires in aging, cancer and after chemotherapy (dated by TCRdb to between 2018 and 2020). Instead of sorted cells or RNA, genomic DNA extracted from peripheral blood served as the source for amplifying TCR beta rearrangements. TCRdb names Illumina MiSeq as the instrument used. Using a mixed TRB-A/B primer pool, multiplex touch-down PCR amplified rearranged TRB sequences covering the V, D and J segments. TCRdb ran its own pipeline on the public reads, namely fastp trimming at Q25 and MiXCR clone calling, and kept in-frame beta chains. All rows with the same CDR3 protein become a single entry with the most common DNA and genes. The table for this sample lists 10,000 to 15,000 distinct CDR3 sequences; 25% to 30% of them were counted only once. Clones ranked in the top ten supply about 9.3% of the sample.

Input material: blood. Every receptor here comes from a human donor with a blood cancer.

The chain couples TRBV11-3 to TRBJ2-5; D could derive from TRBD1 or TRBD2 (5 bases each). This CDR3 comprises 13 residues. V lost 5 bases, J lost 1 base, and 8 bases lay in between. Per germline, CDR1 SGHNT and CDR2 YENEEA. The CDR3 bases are TGTGCCAGCAGCCGAGGGACCCAAGAGACCCAGTACTTC. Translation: CASSRGTQETQYF.

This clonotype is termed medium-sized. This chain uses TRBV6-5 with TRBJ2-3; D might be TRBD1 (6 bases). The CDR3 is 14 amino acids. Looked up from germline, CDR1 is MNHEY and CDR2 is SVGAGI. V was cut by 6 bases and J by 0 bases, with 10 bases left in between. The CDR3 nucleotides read TGTGCCAGCAGGAGTCAGGGGAGCACAGATACGCAGTATTTT. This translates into CASRSQGSTDTQYF.

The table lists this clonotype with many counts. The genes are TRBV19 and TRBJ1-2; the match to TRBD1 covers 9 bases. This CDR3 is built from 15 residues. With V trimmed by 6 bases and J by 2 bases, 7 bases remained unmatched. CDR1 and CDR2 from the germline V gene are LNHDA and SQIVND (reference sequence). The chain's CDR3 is CASSQGQGMNYGYTF. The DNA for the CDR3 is TGTGCCAGTAGCCAAGGACAGGGGATGAACTATGGCTACACCTTC.

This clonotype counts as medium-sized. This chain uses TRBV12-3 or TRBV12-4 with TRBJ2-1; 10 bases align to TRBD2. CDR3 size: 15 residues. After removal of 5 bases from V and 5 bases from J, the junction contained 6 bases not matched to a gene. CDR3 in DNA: TGTGCCAGCAGTCCGCGGACTAGCGGTAACAATGAGCAGTTCTTC. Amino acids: CASSPRTSGNNEQFF.

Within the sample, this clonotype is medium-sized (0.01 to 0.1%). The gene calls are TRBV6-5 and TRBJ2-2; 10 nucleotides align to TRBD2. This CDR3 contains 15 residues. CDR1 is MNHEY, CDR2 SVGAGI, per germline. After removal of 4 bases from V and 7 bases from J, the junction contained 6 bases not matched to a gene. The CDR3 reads CASSSLAGTSGELFF. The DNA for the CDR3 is TGTGCCAGCAGTTCACTAGCGGGAACGAGCGGGGAGCTGTTTTTT.

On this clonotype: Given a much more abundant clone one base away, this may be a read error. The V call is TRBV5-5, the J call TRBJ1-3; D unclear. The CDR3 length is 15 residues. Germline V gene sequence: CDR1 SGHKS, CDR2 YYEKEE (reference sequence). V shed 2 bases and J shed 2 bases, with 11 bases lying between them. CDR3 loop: CASSFRRVPGNTIYF. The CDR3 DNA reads TGTGCCAGCAGCTTTCGTAGGGTCCCTGGAAACACCATATATTTT.

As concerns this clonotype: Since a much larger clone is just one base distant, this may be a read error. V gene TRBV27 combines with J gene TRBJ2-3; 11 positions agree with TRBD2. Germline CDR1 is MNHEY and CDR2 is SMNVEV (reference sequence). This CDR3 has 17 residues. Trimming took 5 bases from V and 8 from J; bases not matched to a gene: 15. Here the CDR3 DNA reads TGTGCCAGCAGTCCCGCCCTTAGCGGGAGGGTCGGATCTACGCAGTATTTT. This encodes CASSPALSGRVGSTQYF.

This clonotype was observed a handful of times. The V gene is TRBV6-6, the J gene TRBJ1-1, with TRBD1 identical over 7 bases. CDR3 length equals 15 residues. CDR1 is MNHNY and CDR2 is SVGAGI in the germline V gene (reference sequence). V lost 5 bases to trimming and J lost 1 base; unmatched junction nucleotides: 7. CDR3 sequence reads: CASSQMTGTNTEAFF. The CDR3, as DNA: TGTGCCAGCAGTCAAATGACAGGGACGAACACTGAAGCTTTCTTT.

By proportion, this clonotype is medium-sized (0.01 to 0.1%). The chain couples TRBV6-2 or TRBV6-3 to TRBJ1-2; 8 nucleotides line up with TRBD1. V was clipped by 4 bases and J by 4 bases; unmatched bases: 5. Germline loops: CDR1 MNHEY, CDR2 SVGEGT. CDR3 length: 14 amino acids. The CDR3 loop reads CASSSRTGIYGYTF. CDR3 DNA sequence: TGTGCCAGCAGTTCACGGACAGGGATCTATGGCTACACCTTC.

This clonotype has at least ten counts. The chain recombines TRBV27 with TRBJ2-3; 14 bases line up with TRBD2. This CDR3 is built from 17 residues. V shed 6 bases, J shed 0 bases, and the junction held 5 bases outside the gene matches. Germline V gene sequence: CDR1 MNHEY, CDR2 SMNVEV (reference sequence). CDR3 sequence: CASSWTSGRFSTDTQYF. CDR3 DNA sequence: TGTGCCAGCAGCTGGACTAGCGGGAGGTTCAGCACAGATACGCAGTATTTT.

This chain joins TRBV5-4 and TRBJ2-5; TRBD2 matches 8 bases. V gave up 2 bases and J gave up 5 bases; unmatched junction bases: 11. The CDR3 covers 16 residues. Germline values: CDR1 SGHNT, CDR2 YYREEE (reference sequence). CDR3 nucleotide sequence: TGTGCCAGCAGCTTAGCGTTCCTAGCGGGTCATGAGACCCAGTACTTC. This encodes CASSLAFLAGHETQYF. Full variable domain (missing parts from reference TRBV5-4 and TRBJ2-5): ETGVTQSPTHLIKTRGQQVTLRCSSQSGHNTVSWYQQALGQGPQFIFQYYREEENGRGNFPPRFSGLQFPNYSSELNVNALELDDSALYLCASSLAFLAGHETQYFGPGTRLLVL.

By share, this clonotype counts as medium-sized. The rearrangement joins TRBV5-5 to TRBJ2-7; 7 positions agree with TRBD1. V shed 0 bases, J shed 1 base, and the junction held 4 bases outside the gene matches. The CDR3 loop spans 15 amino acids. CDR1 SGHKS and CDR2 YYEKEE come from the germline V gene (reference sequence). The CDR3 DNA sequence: TGTGCCAGCAGCTTGGAGGGGGCAGAGTCCTACGAGCAGTACGTC. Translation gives CASSLEGAESYEQYV.

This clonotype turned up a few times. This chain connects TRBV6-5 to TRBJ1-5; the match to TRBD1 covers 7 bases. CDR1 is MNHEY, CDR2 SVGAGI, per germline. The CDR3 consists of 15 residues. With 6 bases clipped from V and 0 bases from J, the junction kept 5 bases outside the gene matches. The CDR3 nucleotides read TGTGCCAGCAGACTAAACAGGGGTAGCAATCAGCCCCAGCATTTT. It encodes CASRLNRGSNQPQHF.

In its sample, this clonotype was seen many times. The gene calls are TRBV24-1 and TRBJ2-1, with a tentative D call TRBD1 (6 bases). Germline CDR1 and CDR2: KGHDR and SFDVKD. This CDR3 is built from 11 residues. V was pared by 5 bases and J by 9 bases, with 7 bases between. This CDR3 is CATSAGAEQFF. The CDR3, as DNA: TGTGCCACCAGTGCAGGGGCTGAGCAGTTCTTC.

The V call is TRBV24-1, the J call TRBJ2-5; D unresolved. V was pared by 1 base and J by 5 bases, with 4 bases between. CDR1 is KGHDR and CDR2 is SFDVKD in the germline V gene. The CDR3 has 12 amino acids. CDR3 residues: CATSDFGETQYF. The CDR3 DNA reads TGTGCCACCAGTGATTTCGGGGAGACCCAGTACTTC.

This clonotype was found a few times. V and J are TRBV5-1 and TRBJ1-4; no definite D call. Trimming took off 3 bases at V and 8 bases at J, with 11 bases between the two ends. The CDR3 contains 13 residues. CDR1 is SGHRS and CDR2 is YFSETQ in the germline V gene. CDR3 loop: CASSSKTGEKLFF. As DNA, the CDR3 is TGCGCCAGCAGCTCCAAAACGGGGGAAAAACTGTTTTTT.

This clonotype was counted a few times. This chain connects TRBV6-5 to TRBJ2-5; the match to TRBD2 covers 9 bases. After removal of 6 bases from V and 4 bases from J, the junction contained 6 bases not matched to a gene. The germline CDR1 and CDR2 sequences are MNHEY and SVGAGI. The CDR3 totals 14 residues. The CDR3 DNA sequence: TGTGCCAGCAGAAAGGCGGGGGGGCGAGAGACCCAGTACTTC. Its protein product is CASRKAGGRETQYF.

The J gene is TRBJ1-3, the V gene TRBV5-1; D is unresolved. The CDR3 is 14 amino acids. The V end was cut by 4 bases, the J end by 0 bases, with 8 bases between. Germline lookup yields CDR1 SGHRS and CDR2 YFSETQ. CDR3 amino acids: CASSPLNSGNTIYF. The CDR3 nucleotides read TGCGCCAGCAGCCCCCTTAACTCTGGAAACACCATATATTTT.

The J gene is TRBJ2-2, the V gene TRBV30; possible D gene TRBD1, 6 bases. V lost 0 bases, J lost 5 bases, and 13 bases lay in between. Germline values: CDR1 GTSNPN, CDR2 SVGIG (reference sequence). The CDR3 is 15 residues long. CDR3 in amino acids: CAWSVSHRVTGELFF. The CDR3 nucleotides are TGTGCCTGGAGTGTGTCCCACAGGGTAACCGGGGAGCTGTTTTTT.

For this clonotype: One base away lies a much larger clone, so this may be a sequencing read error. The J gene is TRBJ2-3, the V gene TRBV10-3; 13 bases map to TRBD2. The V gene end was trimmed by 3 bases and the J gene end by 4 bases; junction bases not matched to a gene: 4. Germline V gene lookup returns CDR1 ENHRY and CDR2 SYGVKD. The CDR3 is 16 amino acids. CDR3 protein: CAISEKLAGGPDTQYF. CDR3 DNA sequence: TGTGCCATCAGTGAAAAACTAGCGGGGGGGCCAGATACGCAGTATTTT.

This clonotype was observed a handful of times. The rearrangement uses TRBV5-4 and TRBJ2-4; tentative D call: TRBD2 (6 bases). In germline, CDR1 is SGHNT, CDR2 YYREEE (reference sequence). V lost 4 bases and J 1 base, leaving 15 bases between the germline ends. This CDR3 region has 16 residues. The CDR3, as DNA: TGTGCCAGCAGCCCAGGCCGCGGGGTCGCCAAAAACATTCAGTACTTC. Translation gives CASSPGRGVAKNIQYF.

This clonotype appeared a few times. The CDR3 is CASSLLGGVNTEAFF. DNA of the CDR3: TGTGCCAGCTCATTACTAGGGGGTGTTAACACTGAAGCTTTCTTT. V and J are TRBV18 and TRBJ1-1; TRBD1 is a possible D gene (6 bases). The CDR3 covers 15 residues. Per germline, CDR1 KGHSH and CDR2 LQKENI. V lost 5 bases to trimming and J lost 2 bases, with 15 bases between them.

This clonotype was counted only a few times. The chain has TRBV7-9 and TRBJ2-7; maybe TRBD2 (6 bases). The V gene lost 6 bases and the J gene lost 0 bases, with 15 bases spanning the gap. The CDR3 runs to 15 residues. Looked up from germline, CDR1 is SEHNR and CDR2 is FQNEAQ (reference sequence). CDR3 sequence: CASSRSGGNSYEQYF. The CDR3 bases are TGTGCCAGCAGTCGGTCTGGGGGGAACTCCTACGAGCAGTACTTC.

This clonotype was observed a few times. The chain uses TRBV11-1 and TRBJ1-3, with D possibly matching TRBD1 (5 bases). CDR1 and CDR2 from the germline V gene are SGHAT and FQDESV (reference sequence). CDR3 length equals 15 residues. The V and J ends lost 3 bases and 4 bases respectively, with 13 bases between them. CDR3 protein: CASSFRRGNGNTIYF. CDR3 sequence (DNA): TGTGCCAGCAGCTTCCGGCGGGGGAACGGAAACACCATATATTTT.

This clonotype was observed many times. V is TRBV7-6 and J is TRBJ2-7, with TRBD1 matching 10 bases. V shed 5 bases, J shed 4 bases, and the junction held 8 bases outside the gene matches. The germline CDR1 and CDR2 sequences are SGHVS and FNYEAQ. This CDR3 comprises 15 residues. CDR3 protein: CASSGGTGEGYEQYF. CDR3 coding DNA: TGTGCCAGCAGCGGGGGGACAGGGGAAGGGTACGAGCAGTACTTC.

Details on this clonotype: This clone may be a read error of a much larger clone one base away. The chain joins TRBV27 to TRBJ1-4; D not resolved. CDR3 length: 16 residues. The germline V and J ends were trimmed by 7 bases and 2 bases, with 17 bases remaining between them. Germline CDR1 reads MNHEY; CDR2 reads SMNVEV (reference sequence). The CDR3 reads CASIFSLGRTNEKLFF. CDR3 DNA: TGTGCCAGCATTTTCTCCTTGGGAAGGACTAATGAAAAACTGTTTTTT.

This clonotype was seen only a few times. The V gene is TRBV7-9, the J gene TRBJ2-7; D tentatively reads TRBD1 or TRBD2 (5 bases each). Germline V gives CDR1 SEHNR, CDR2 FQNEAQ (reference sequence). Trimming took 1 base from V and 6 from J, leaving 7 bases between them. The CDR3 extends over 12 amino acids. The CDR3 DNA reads TGTGCCAGCAGCTTAGAAGGGACCGAGCAGTACGTC. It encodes CASSLEGTEQYV.

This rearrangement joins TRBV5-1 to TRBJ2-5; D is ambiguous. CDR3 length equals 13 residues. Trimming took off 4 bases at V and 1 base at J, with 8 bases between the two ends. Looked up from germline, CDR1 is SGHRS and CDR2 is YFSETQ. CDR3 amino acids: CASSLGTQETQYF. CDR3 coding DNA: TGCGCCAGCAGCCTCGGTACCCAAGAGACCCAGTACTTC.

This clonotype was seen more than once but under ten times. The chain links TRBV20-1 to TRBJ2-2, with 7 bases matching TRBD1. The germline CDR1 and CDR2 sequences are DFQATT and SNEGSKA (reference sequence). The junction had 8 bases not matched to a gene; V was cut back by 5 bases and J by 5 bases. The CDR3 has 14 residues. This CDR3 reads CSARRQGGTGELFF. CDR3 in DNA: TGCAGTGCTCGGAGACAGGGTGGTACCGGGGAGCTGTTTTTT.

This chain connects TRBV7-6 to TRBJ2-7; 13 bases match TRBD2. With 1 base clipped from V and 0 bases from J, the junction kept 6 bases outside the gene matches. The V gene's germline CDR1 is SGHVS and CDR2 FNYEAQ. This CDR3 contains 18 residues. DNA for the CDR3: TGTGCCAGCAGCTTAGGACTAGCGGGGGGACTAAGCTCCTACGAGCAGTACTTC. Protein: CASSLGLAGGLSSYEQYF.

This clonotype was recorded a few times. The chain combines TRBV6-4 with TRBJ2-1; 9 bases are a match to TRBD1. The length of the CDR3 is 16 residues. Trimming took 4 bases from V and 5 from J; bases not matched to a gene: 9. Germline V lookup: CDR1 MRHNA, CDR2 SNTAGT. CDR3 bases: TGTGCCAGCAGTGTTGGACAGGGGACCTTTAACAATGAGCAGTTCTTC. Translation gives CASSVGQGTFNNEQFF.

The CDR3 region has the DNA TGTGCCAGCAGTAGGGGGGACCCGAAATACAATGAGCAGTACGTC. Translated: CASSRGDPKYNEQYV. J is TRBJ2-7 and V is TRBV6-5; D is tentatively TRBD1 or TRBD2 (6 bases each). The length of the CDR3 is 15 residues. The germline CDR1 and CDR2 sequences are MNHEY and SVGAGI. Trimming left V 5 bases short and J 7 bases short, with 21 bases between.